The source of this TCR beta chain is a study of blood T cell repertoires in COVID-19. Produced via immunoSEQ multiplex PCR; TCRdb's table is partial and in-frame only. The sample records 250,000 to 350,000 clones, approximately 87% being singletons. The clonotype was recovered from a woman between 45 and 60 years old who had recovered from COVID-19. The sample was peripheral blood.

The CDR3 sequence: CASGRGGSSYEQYF. In DNA form, the CDR3 reads TGTGCCAGCGGAAGGGGGGGTAGCTCCTACGAGCAGTACTTC. The genes are TRBV6-5 and TRBJ2-7; tentative D call: TRBD2 (7 bases). CDR3 length equals 14 residues. The germline V gene encodes CDR1 MNHEY and CDR2 SVGAGI. Trimming removed 8 bases from V and 0 bases from J, with 14 bases in between.